Below, 23 T cell receptor beta chains from the same sample are listed, as sequenced in a study of CD8+ T cells in alopecia areata. RNA extraction and reverse transcription yielded cDNA as sequencing template. Clones were sequenced by immunoSEQ multiplex PCR, and TCRdb holds only the in-frame ones, with some missing. Seen here are some 130,000 clones, 49% observed once, and the top ten hold around 20%. Sequencing used CD8+ T cells sorted from blood, obtained at week 0. These receptors were taken from a human donor with alopecia areata.

The J gene is TRBJ1-2, the V gene TRBV6-5; D perhaps matches TRBD1 (6 bases). CDR1 and CDR2 from the germline V gene are MNHEY and SVGAGI. The ends were cut back, 6 bases at V and 3 bases at J, with 11 bases in the middle. The CDR3 is 13 amino acids. The CDR3 nucleotides read TGTGCCAGCAGGCAGGGGTCTCACTATGGCTACACCTTC. This translates into CASRQGSHYGYTF.

This chain joins TRBV27 and TRBJ1-2; D uncertain. Trimming removed 8 bases at V and 3 bases at J, with 13 bases between. CDR1 and CDR2 from the germline V gene are MNHEY and SMNVEV (reference sequence). The CDR3 is 13 amino acids. Here the CDR3 DNA reads TGTGCCAGCTCAACGGTCGGCGACTATGGCTACACCTTC. Protein: CASSTVGDYGYTF.

J is TRBJ2-7 and V is TRBV9; possibly TRBD1 or TRBD2 for D (5 bases each). The CDR3 runs 14 residues. Deletions cut 4 bases from V and 7 bases from J, with 18 bases between. CDR1 and CDR2 from the germline V gene are SGDLS and YYNGEE. CDR3 in amino acids: CASSPGTEGREQYF. DNA of the CDR3: TGTGCCAGCAGCCCCGGGACCGAAGGAAGGGAGCAGTACTTC. Variable domain in full (rest from reference TRBV9 and TRBJ2-7): DSGVTQTPKHLITATGQRVTLRCSPRSGDLSVYWYQQSLDQGLQFLIQYYNGEERAKGNILERFSAQQFPDLHSELNLSSLELGDSALYFCASSPGTEGREQYFGPGTRLTVT.

The chain employs TRBV9 and TRBJ1-6, with D possibly being TRBD1 (5 bases). Trimming left V 1 base short and J 0 bases short, with 11 bases between. Germline CDR1 and CDR2: SGDLS and YYNGEE. This CDR3 has 17 amino acids. The CDR3 protein is CASSVSEGNSYNSPLHF. For the CDR3, the DNA is TGTGCCAGCAGCGTATCGGAGGGGAACTCCTATAATTCACCCCTCCACTTT.

The V and J genes are TRBV14 and TRBJ1-1; no clear D gene. Germline assignment: CDR1 SGHDN and CDR2 FVKESK. This CDR3 contains 14 residues. Trimming took 2 bases from V and 3 from J, leaving 10 bases between them. The CDR3, as DNA: TGTGCCAGCAGCCAACTTGGGTTGGACACTGAAGCTTTCTTT. Translation: CASSQLGLDTEAFF.

This clone was picked up a small number of times. This chain connects TRBV23-1 to TRBJ2-5, with D possibly being TRBD2 (5 bases). TRBV23-1 counts as an open reading frame of uncertain function. V was pared by 6 bases and J by 0 bases, with 14 bases between. This CDR3 has 15 residues. The CDR3 protein is CASSLRRGNQETQYF. The CDR3 DNA reads TGCGCCAGCAGCCTCCGGAGAGGGAACCAAGAGACCCAGTACTTC.

The chain uses TRBV5-4 and TRBJ2-7, with a weak D call TRBD1 (6 bases). V shed 1 base and J shed 3 bases, with 14 bases lying between them. Germline V gene sequence: CDR1 SGHNT, CDR2 YYREEE (reference sequence). The CDR3 loop spans 15 amino acids. The chain's CDR3 is CASSLRTGPGYEQYF. DNA of the CDR3: TGTGCCAGCAGCTTGAGAACAGGGCCGGGCTACGAGCAGTACTTC.

The chain employs TRBV27 and TRBJ1-2; 7 nucleotides agree with TRBD1. The ends lost 6 bases at V and 8 bases at J; junction bases unmatched: 6. Per germline, CDR1 MNHEY and CDR2 SMNVEV (reference sequence). The CDR3 length is 12 residues. CDR3 nucleotide sequence: TGTGCCAGCAGCACAGGGGCGAAAGGCTACACCTTC. Translation: CASSTGAKGYTF.

The chain uses TRBV2 and TRBJ2-3; possibly TRBD1 for D (7 bases). The V gene lost 9 bases and the J gene lost 2 bases, with 30 bases spanning the gap. Germline V lookup: CDR1 SNHLY, CDR2 FYNNEI. CDR3 length equals 19 residues. The DNA for the CDR3 is TGTGCCAGTCCCCATGGGGGGACAGAGGTAGTCCAGAACACAGATACGCAGTATTTT. Protein: CASPHGGTEVVQNTDTQYF.

This chain uses TRBV18 with TRBJ2-5, with D perhaps TRBD1 or TRBD2 (5 bases each). The V and J ends lost 6 bases and 4 bases respectively, with 9 bases between them. The CDR3 has 12 residues. CDR1 is KGHSH and CDR2 is LQKENI in the germline V gene. The CDR3 DNA follows: TGTGCCAGCTCCCGGGACGGAGAGACCCAGTACTTC. This translates into CASSRDGETQYF.

In its sample, this clone was seen a few times. The chain links TRBV19 to TRBJ1-5; D is ambiguous. Trimming left V 6 bases short and J 6 bases short, with 12 bases between. Germline lookup yields CDR1 LNHDA and CDR2 SQIVND (reference sequence). This CDR3 comprises 13 residues. This CDR3 reads CASSNGVVQPQHF. CDR3 DNA: TGTGCCAGTAGCAATGGGGTTGTTCAGCCCCAGCATTTT. The full variable domain, in which reference TRBV19 and TRBJ1-5 provide the parts outside the CDR3, is DGGITQSPKYLFRKEGQNVTLSCEQNLNHDAMYWYRQDPGQGLRLIYYSQIVNDFQKGDIAEGYSVSREKKESFPLTVTSAQKNPTAFYLCASSNGVVQPQHFGDGTRLSIL.

This clone was counted between two and nine times. This chain connects TRBV27 to TRBJ2-5, with a possible D match to TRBD2 (5 bases). CDR3 length: 11 residues. Trimming stripped 6 bases from V and 5 bases from J, with 7 bases between. Germline V gives CDR1 MNHEY, CDR2 SMNVEV (reference sequence). CDR3 amino acids: CASRSGETQYF. The CDR3 nucleotides are TGTGCCAGCAGGTCGGGGGAGACCCAGTACTTC.

This clone showed up just once. J is TRBJ2-1 and V is TRBV29-1, with 7 bases aligning to TRBD2. This CDR3 has 14 amino acids. Germline CDR1 is SQVTM and CDR2 is ANQGSEA. V was pared by 3 bases and J by 7 bases, with 9 bases of the junction left unmatched. The CDR3 reads CSVEGRVDWNEQFF. The DNA for the CDR3 is TGCAGCGTTGAGGGGAGGGTCGATTGGAATGAGCAGTTCTTC.

V is TRBV5-4 and J is TRBJ2-1; D is possibly TRBD1 (6 bases). V lost 5 bases to trimming and J lost 2 bases, with 14 bases between them. The CDR3 extends over 15 amino acids. The germline CDR1 and CDR2 sequences are SGHNT and YYREEE (reference sequence). The CDR3 is CASRTPGTTYNEQFF. CDR3 nucleotide sequence: TGTGCCAGCAGAACCCCCGGGACAACCTACAATGAGCAGTTCTTC.

J is TRBJ2-2 and V is TRBV5-6, with D perhaps matching TRBD1 or TRBD2 (6 bases each). This CDR3 has 14 residues. The germline V and J ends were trimmed by 0 bases and 6 bases, with 9 bases remaining between them. Looked up from germline, CDR1 is SGHDT and CDR2 is YYEEEE. The DNA for the CDR3 is TGTGCCAGCAGCTTGGAGGGGGAGGCCGGGGAGCTGTTTTTT. Its protein product is CASSLEGEAGELFF.

This clone was observed a handful of times. The V gene is TRBV13, the J gene TRBJ1-2; D is unclear. Trimming cost V 6 bases and J 9 bases, with 17 bases left between them. From germline, CDR1 is PRHDT and CDR2 FYEKMQ (reference sequence). The CDR3 sequence is 13 residues long. The CDR3 DNA follows: TGTGCCAGCAGGGTCGACCAAGGCAGGCGCTACACCTTC. The encoded protein is CASRVDQGRRYTF. Full variable domain (outside the CDR3, taken from reference TRBV13 and TRBJ1-2): AAGVIQSPRHLIKEKRETATLKCYPIPRHDTVYWYQQGPGQDPQFLISFYEKMQSDKGSIPDRFSAQQFSDYHSELNMSSLELGDSALYFCASRVDQGRRYTFGSGTRLTVV.

The V and J genes are TRBV5-1 and TRBJ2-1; D possibly matches TRBD1 or TRBD2 (5 bases each). Per the germline V gene, CDR1 is SGHRS and CDR2 is YFSETQ. V shed 0 bases and J shed 1 base, with 8 bases lying between them. The CDR3 sequence is 15 residues long. This CDR3 reads CASSLGDLSYNEQFF. In nucleotides, the CDR3 is TGCGCCAGCAGCTTGGGGGACCTTTCCTACAATGAGCAGTTCTTC.

V is TRBV9 and J is TRBJ2-1; TRBD1 matches 10 bases. Germline values: CDR1 SGDLS, CDR2 YYNGEE. The CDR3 runs to 14 residues. J gave up 9 bases and V 4 bases, and 7 bases lay outside the gene matches. In DNA form, the CDR3 reads TGTGCCAGCAGCATGGGACAGGGGTTGGTTGAGCAGTTCTTC. It encodes CASSMGQGLVEQFF.

This clone was detected ten times or more. This chain links TRBV7-8 with TRBJ2-5; D is perhaps TRBD1 (5 bases). In germline, CDR1 is SGHVS, CDR2 FQNEAQ. V lost 5 bases to trimming and J lost 2 bases, with 9 bases between them. The CDR3 is 13 amino acids. CDR3 sequence: CASSVDRQETQYF. CDR3 in DNA: TGTGCCAGCAGCGTAGACAGACAAGAGACCCAGTACTTC.

This clone was counted a few times. J is TRBJ1-2 and V is TRBV18; D is perhaps TRBD1 (5 bases). Trimming stripped 0 bases from V and 4 bases from J, with 15 bases between. Germline V gene sequence: CDR1 KGHSH, CDR2 LQKENI. CDR3 length: 16 residues. CDR3 amino acids: CASSPPAGRLSYGYTF. CDR3 coding DNA: TGTGCCAGCTCACCACCGGCAGGGAGATTGAGCTATGGCTACACCTTC.

The chain has TRBV5-1 and TRBJ1-1; weak D call: TRBD1 (6 bases). Trimming left V 3 bases short and J 5 bases short, with 14 bases between. The CDR3 length is 14 residues. Germline lookup yields CDR1 SGHRS and CDR2 YFSETQ. In DNA form, the CDR3 reads TGCGCCAGCAGCTGGGACTTCCAGGGGACTGAAGCTTTCTTT. Translated: CASSWDFQGTEAFF.

This rearrangement joins TRBV29-1 to TRBJ2-3; no definite D call. V shed 3 bases and J shed 0 bases, with 10 bases lying between them. Germline CDR1 reads SQVTM; CDR2 reads ANQGSEA. This CDR3 comprises 14 residues. The CDR3, as DNA: TGCAGCGTTGATAGGACGGCAAGCACAGATACGCAGTATTTT. It specifies CSVDRTASTDTQYF.

This clone showed up just a few times. V and J are TRBV5-1 and TRBJ2-2; no clear D. Germline V CDR1 and CDR2: SGHRS, YFSETQ. The V end was cut by 0 bases, the J end by 6 bases, with 3 bases between. The CDR3 totals 12 residues. The DNA of the CDR3 is TGCGCCAGCAGCTTGGAAGCCGGGGAGCTGTTTTTT. It yields the protein CASSLEAGELFF.